The rows below give T cell receptor beta chains drawn from one sample of a study of shared clonotypes between healthy human individuals. Clones were read by immunoSEQ multiplex PCR, and TCRdb kept only the in-frame ones, dropping some. The table has roughly 530,000 clones, 90% to 96% seen once; the top ten hold 0.06%. Sample: naive CD4+ T cells sorted from blood. The receptor source for this set is a woman aged 30 to 39 in good health. Each CDR3 is given with its conserved first and last residue. The D gene is left open where the match is weak. Clone size is stated in some rows and not others, as once, few, many or a class when expanded.

abundance,v_gene,j_gene,d_gene,CDR3aa,CDR3nt
NA,TRBV28,TRBJ2-7,TRBD2,CASSSGTSGSYEQYF,TGTGCCAGCAGTTCCGGGACTAGCGGGAGCTACGAGCAGTACTTC
NA,TRBV9,TRBJ1-2,TRBD1,CASSVDGQGIGGYTF,TGTGCCAGCAGCGTAGACGGACAGGGGATAGGTGGCTACACCTTC
NA,TRBV28,TRBJ2-5,TRBD2,CASSPPSGNQETQYF,TGTGCCAGCAGCCCCCCAAGCGGGAACCAAGAGACCCAGTACTTC
once,TRBV11-1,TRBJ1-4,NA,CASSRRGLMNEKLFF,TGTGCCAGCAGCCGCCGTGGCTTAATGAATGAAAAACTGTTTTTT
NA,TRBV7-9,TRBJ1-3,NA,CASSVDRSGNTIYF,TGTGCCAGCAGCGTAGACAGATCTGGAAACACCATATATTTT
NA,TRBV9,TRBJ2-7,NA,CASSRTSSYEQYF,TGTGCCAGCAGCCGGACGAGCTCCTACGAGCAGTACTTC
NA,TRBV5-4,TRBJ2-2,NA,CASSLSGTGVNTGELFF,TGTGCCAGCAGCTTGTCCGGGACCGGCGTAAACACCGGGGAGCTGTTTTTT
NA,TRBV27,TRBJ1-5,NA,CASSFGGYSNQPQHF,TGTGCCAGCAGTTTTGGAGGTTATAGCAATCAGCCCCAGCATTTT
NA,TRBV11-2,TRBJ2-7,NA,CASSSKGPSYEQYF,TGTGCCAGCAGCTCCAAGGGGCCATCCTACGAGCAGTACTTC
once,TRBV5-1,TRBJ2-6,NA,CASSLGGSSGANVLTF,TGCGCCAGCAGCTTGGGGGGCAGCTCTGGGGCCAACGTCCTGACTTTC
NA,TRBV10-2,TRBJ2-7,NA,CASSRGYEQYF,TGCGCCAGCAGCAGGGGCTACGAGCAGTACTTC
NA,TRBV7-9,TRBJ2-7,NA,CASSPRGPSSYEQYF,TGTGCCAGCAGCCCGAGAGGGCCAAGCTCCTACGAGCAGTACTTC
NA,TRBV30,TRBJ2-7,NA,CAWSVGPAYEQYF,TGTGCCTGGAGTGTGGGCCCTGCCTACGAGCAGTACTTC